This TCR beta chain was documented in a study of shared clonotypes between healthy human individuals. Study results and caveats: It was anticipated that sequencing depth would influence how many clonotypes donors shared.

About this clone: As yet, its antigen is unknown.

Germline trimming cut 5 bases from V and 5 bases from J; bases unmatched to any gene: 8. The CDR3 contains 15 residues. Germline V gene data show CDR1 as WNHNN and CDR2 as SYGVQD (reference sequence). Data came from immunoSEQ multiplex PCR; TCRdb stores just in-frame clones and leaves some out. Of 950,000 to 1,300,000 clones listed, about 74% were seen once; the top ten hold nearly 1.5%. The V and J genes are TRBV10-1 and TRBJ1-1; 10 positions agree with TRBD1. The sequence derives from a man aged 18 to 29 in good health. The sequencing sample was made of memory CD4+ T cells sorted from blood. Subset meaning: CD45RA-negative fraction. The CDR3 loop reads CASSKTGGGKTEAFF. For the CDR3, the DNA is TGCGCCAGCAGTAAGACAGGGGGCGGAAAAACTGAAGCTTTCTTT.